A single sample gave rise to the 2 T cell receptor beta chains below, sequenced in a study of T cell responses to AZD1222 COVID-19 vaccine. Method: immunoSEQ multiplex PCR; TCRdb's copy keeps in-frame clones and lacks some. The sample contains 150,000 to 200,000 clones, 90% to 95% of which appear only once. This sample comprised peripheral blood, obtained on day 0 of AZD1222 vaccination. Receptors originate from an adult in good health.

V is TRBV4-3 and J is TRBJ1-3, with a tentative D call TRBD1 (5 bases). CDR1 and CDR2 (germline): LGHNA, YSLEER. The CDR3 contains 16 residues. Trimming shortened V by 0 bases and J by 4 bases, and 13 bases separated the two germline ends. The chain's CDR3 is CASSQDYQGAGNTIYF. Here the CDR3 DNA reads TGCGCCAGCAGCCAAGATTATCAGGGAGCGGGAAACACCATATATTTT.

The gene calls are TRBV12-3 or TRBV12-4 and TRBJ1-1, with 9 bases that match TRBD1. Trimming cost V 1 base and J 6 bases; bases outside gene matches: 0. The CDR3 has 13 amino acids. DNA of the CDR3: TGTGCCAGCAGTTTAGACAGGGGGCCTGAAGCTTTCTTT. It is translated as CASSLDRGPEAFF.